A selection of T cell receptor beta chains follows, all from one sample in a study of regulatory dendritic cells for organ transplantation. Measured with immunoSEQ multiplex PCR; TCRdb has only the in-frame clones, and not every one. The sample has some 5,700 clones, under 75% seen once. The specimen sequenced was memory CD8+ T cells from blood. The receptor source for this set is a human donor in good health. The CDR3 runs from the conserved cysteine through the conserved F or W. D genes are given only for firm matches. Clone size, where shown, is once, few, many, or a class for clones that have expanded.

CDR3aa,CDR3nt,d_gene,j_gene,abundance,v_gene
CASSLPGGNEQFF,TGTGCCAGCAGCTTACCGGGGGGCAATGAGCAGTTCTTC,TRBD2,TRBJ2-1,.,TRBV7-9
CASSLFPNSNSNQPQHF,TGTGCCAGCAGTTTATTCCCCAACAGTAATAGCAATCAGCCCCAGCATTTT,.,TRBJ1-5,.,TRBV28
CASSQDNRGSDEQYF,TGTGCCAGCAGCCAAGATAACAGGGGTTCGGACGAGCAGTACTTC,TRBD1,TRBJ2-7,.,TRBV4-2
CASSLSTGSTDTQYF,TGTGCCAGCAGCCTTAGTACAGGTAGCACAGATACGCAGTATTTT,.,TRBJ2-3,.,TRBV11-2
CASSQAGELFF,TGTGCCAGCAGCCAGGCCGGGGAGCTGTTTTTT,.,TRBJ2-2,.,TRBV7-9
CASRAGGGEARYNEQFF,TGCGCCAGCAGGGCGGGGGGGGGTGAGGCACGGTACAATGAGCAGTTCTTC,TRBD2,TRBJ2-1,few,TRBV5-1
CASSLLPSNTGELFF,TGTGCCAGCAGCCTACTACCATCGAACACCGGGGAGCTGTTTTTT,.,TRBJ2-2,.,TRBV27
CASSVGTGATEAFF,TGTGCCAGCAGCGTAGGGACAGGGGCTACTGAAGCTTTCTTT,TRBD1,TRBJ1-1,.,TRBV9
CASSRTGDWNTEAFF,TGTGCCAGCAGTCGGACAGGGGACTGGAACACTGAAGCTTTCTTT,TRBD1,TRBJ1-1,.,TRBV6-5
CASSQDSTSGYNEQFF,TGTGCCAGCAGCCAAGATTCAACTAGCGGGTACAATGAGCAGTTCTTC,TRBD2,TRBJ2-1,few,TRBV4-2
CASSRGQGYNEQFF,TGCGCCAGCAGTCGGGGACAGGGGTACAATGAGCAGTTCTTC,TRBD1,TRBJ2-1,.,TRBV23-1
CASSTGVLGYTF,TGTGCCAGCAGCACAGGGGTATTAGGCTACACCTTC,TRBD1,TRBJ1-2,few,TRBV5-6
CASNTGQSYAYSYEQYF,TGTGCCAGTAATACCGGACAGAGCTACGCCTATTCCTACGAGCAGTACTTC,.,TRBJ2-7,few,TRBV2
CASREGPMNTGELFF,TGTGCCAGCAGGGAGGGGCCTATGAACACCGGGGAGCTGTTTTTT,.,TRBJ2-2,.,TRBV6-1
CASSQDTSQNQPQHF,TGCGCCAGCAGCCAAGATACTTCACAGAATCAGCCCCAGCATTTT,.,TRBJ1-5,few,TRBV4-3
CASSSDSSYEQYF,TGTGCCAGCAGCTCTGACAGCTCCTACGAGCAGTACTTC,.,TRBJ2-7,.,TRBV5-6